The 2 T cell receptor beta chains listed next were all sequenced from one sample in a study of graft-versus-host responses after intestinal transplantation. Antigens of these TCRs are unknown. Only in-frame clones appear in the TCRdb table, and some are missing; sequencing was by immunoSEQ multiplex PCR. The table includes just over 95,000 clones, roughly nine tenths detected once. The sequenced sample was unstimulated CD4+ T cells sorted from spleen or lymph node cells, obtained before intestinal transplant. The receptors were gathered from a human donor who received an intestinal transplant.

V is TRBV2 and J is TRBJ2-7, with a weak D call TRBD2 (6 bases). V was shortened by 3 bases and J by 4 bases, with 10 bases between the two germline ends. There are 13 residues in the CDR3. CDR1 is SNHLY and CDR2 is FYNNEI in the germline V gene. CDR3: CASSESEGYEQYF. The DNA of the CDR3 is TGTGCCAGCAGTGAGTCGGAGGGTTACGAGCAGTACTTC.

The rearrangement links TRBV7-2 to TRBJ2-1; 8 bases line up with TRBD1. The CDR3 is 15 residues long. The germline V gene encodes CDR1 SGHTA and CDR2 FQGNSA. J was trimmed by 0 bases and V by 5 bases; bases with no gene match: 3. In nucleotides, the CDR3 is TGTGCCAGCAGCCGGGGACAGGCCTCCTACAATGAGCAGTTCTTC. Encoded protein: CASSRGQASYNEQFF.